What follows is one T cell receptor beta chain and its context. This CDR3 comprises 14 residues. V dropped 5 bases and J dropped 5; count of bases not matched to a gene: 6. The germline V gene encodes CDR1 SEHNR and CDR2 FQNEAQ (reference sequence). This sample is drawn from a study of T cell changes during pregnancy in multiple sclerosis. Profiling relied on immunoSEQ multiplex PCR, and the TCRdb table lists in-frame clones only, not all of them. The data show 70,000 to 85,000 clones, around 92% seen once. The chain is built from TRBV7-9 and TRBJ2-7, with TRBD2 matching over 10 bases. Sample: peripheral blood, taken before pregnancy. This TCR derives from a female donor with multiple sclerosis, enrolled in a pregnancy study. The chain's CDR3 is CASSDSGRGDEQYF. The CDR3 DNA sequence: TGTGCCAGCAGCGACAGCGGGAGGGGCGACGAGCAGTACTTC.